This T cell receptor (beta chain) was sequenced for a study of blood T cell repertoires in COVID-19. Study in general: PBMCs, B-cell-depleted T cells, or T cells provided the cDNA or gDNA that made up the material.

Produced via immunoSEQ multiplex PCR; TCRdb's table is partial and in-frame only. The sample lists fewer than 250,000 clones, 82% seen once, with about 4.5% in the top ten. Germline CDR1 reads MNHEY; CDR2 reads SMNVEV (reference sequence). V shed 5 bases and J 4 bases; nucleotides not matched to a gene: 1. CDR3 length: 12 residues. What was sequenced was peripheral blood. The source is a woman aged 70-85 years with acute or convalescent COVID-19. The V and J genes are TRBV27 and TRBJ1-2; 7 bases line up with TRBD1. CDR3 DNA sequence: TGTGCCAGCAGTAGGACAGGCTATGGCTACACCTTC. Its translation: CASSRTGYGYTF.